This entry lists 8 T cell receptor beta chains sequenced from one sample in a study of T-cell reconstitution after alpha-beta-depleted transplantation in children. Notes on the study in general: T-cell counts and diversity at one year following transplant were attributed mainly to newly produced T cells.

Unique molecular identifiers were incorporated when the TCRbeta library was constructed. Using its own MiXCR run on the PCR reads, TCRdb lists one record per CDR3 protein. Of fewer than 350,000 distinct CDR3 sequences in the sample, 6.5% to 9% were seen once. These receptors have no known antigen. Specimen: peripheral blood, collected 360 days after TCRalphabeta/CD19-depleted stem cell transplant. The receptors shown here come from a female patient aged 2-10 years who had a stem cell transplant for Fanconi anemia, so the T cells may come from the graft donor.

This clonotype has at least ten counts. CDR3 sequence (DNA): TGTGCCAGCTCTCAAGTTCCGGGACAAAGCGGGGAGCTGTTTTTT. Translating it yields CASSQVPGQSGELFF. The chain employs TRBV18 and TRBJ2-2, with D maybe TRBD1 (6 bases). The CDR3 is 15 amino acids. In germline, CDR1 is KGHSH, CDR2 LQKENI. The ends were cut back, 6 bases at V and 7 bases at J, with 18 bases in the middle.

There are many counts of this clonotype. The chain is built from TRBV6-5 and TRBJ1-4, with D perhaps matching TRBD1 (5 bases). CDR3 length: 14 amino acids. Germline values: CDR1 MNHEY, CDR2 SVGAGI. V lost 2 bases to trimming and J lost 4 bases, with 8 bases between them. CDR3 in DNA: TGTGCCAGCAGTTACCCTGACAGTAATGAAAAACTGTTTTTT. Amino acid sequence: CASSYPDSNEKLFF.

This chain joins TRBV7-6 and TRBJ2-5, with D perhaps matching TRBD1 or TRBD2 (5 bases each). In germline, CDR1 is SGHVS, CDR2 FNYEAQ. The CDR3 contains 16 residues. Trimming took off 1 base at V and 3 bases at J, with 15 bases between the two ends. CDR3 protein: CASSLGGYTLKETQYF. The CDR3 DNA reads TGTGCCAGCAGCTTAGGGGGGTATACACTCAAAGAGACCCAGTACTTC.

This clonotype was observed a handful of times. The V gene is TRBV13, the J gene TRBJ2-1, with 13 bases lining up with TRBD2. The J segment lost 4 bases and the V segment lost 1 base, leaving 1 base of the junction unmatched. The CDR3 consists of 16 residues. Germline V gives CDR1 PRHDT, CDR2 FYEKMQ (reference sequence). The CDR3 region has the DNA TGTGCCAGCAGCTTAGCACTAGCGGGAGGGTACAATGAGCAGTTCTTC. This encodes CASSLALAGGYNEQFF.

In this sample, this clonotype turned up many times. This sequence joins TRBV5-1 and TRBJ2-2, with no clear D. Germline CDR1 SGHRS, CDR2 YFSETQ. The germline V and J ends were trimmed by 0 bases and 0 bases, with 6 bases remaining between them. This CDR3 has 15 residues. The CDR3 loop is CASSLGHSNTGELFF. DNA of the CDR3: TGCGCCAGCAGCTTGGGACATTCGAACACCGGGGAGCTGTTTTTT.

The DNA for the CDR3 is TGTGCCAGCAGCCCACAAGATATGGGTCTACCGGGGGGATCTAGGAGCACAGATACGCAGTATTTT. It codes for CASSPQDMGLPGGSRSTDTQYF. This chain joins TRBV4-2 and TRBJ2-3, with 7 bases lining up with TRBD2. The CDR3 loop spans 22 amino acids. After removal of 4 bases from V and 0 bases from J, the junction contained 25 bases not matched to a gene. Per germline, CDR1 LGHNA and CDR2 YNFKEQ.

This clonotype was seen repeatedly, ten times or more. The chain combines TRBV12-3 or TRBV12-4 with TRBJ2-1; TRBD1 aligns across 10 bases. This CDR3 spans 15 amino acids. V dropped 3 bases and J dropped 6; count of bases not matched to a gene: 5. The CDR3 loop is CASSFPRQGANEQFF. The CDR3 DNA sequence: TGTGCCAGCAGTTTCCCAAGACAGGGGGCCAATGAGCAGTTCTTC.

This clonotype was observed at least ten times. The genes are TRBV27 and TRBJ2-3; 11 bases are a match to TRBD2. The CDR3 is made up of 15 amino acids. The V and J ends lost 8 bases and 6 bases, in that order; junction bases with no gene match: 10. CDR1 is MNHEY and CDR2 is SMNVEV in the germline V gene (reference sequence). The CDR3 region has the DNA TGTGCCAGCTGCTCCCTAGCGGGAGGTCGGGATACGCAGTATTTT. Translated: CASCSLAGGRDTQYF.